This TCR beta chain was retrieved from a study of CD4+ T cells in melanoma. Data came from immunoSEQ multiplex PCR; TCRdb stores just in-frame clones and leaves some out. In the table there are 40,000 to 50,000 clones, roughly 89% of which are singletons. For this clone: Its antigen remains unknown.

The germline CDR1 and CDR2 sequences are SEHNR and FQNEAQ (reference sequence). Trimming took 5 bases from V and 6 from J, leaving 14 bases between them. This CDR3 has 14 amino acids. Study-wide results and caveats: Neoantigen-specific CD4+ T cells in melanoma reportedly had diverse differentiation states. CD8+ T cell, macrophage and B cell function reportedly correlated with neoantigen-specific CD4+ T cells.

The chain carries TRBV7-9 and TRBJ1-3; D call uncertain. The sequence was obtained from a human donor with melanoma. Sequenced material: peripheral blood. The CDR3 is CASSLSPVANTIYF. The CDR3 nucleotides read TGTGCCAGCAGCCTATCGCCGGTTGCAAACACCATATATTTT.